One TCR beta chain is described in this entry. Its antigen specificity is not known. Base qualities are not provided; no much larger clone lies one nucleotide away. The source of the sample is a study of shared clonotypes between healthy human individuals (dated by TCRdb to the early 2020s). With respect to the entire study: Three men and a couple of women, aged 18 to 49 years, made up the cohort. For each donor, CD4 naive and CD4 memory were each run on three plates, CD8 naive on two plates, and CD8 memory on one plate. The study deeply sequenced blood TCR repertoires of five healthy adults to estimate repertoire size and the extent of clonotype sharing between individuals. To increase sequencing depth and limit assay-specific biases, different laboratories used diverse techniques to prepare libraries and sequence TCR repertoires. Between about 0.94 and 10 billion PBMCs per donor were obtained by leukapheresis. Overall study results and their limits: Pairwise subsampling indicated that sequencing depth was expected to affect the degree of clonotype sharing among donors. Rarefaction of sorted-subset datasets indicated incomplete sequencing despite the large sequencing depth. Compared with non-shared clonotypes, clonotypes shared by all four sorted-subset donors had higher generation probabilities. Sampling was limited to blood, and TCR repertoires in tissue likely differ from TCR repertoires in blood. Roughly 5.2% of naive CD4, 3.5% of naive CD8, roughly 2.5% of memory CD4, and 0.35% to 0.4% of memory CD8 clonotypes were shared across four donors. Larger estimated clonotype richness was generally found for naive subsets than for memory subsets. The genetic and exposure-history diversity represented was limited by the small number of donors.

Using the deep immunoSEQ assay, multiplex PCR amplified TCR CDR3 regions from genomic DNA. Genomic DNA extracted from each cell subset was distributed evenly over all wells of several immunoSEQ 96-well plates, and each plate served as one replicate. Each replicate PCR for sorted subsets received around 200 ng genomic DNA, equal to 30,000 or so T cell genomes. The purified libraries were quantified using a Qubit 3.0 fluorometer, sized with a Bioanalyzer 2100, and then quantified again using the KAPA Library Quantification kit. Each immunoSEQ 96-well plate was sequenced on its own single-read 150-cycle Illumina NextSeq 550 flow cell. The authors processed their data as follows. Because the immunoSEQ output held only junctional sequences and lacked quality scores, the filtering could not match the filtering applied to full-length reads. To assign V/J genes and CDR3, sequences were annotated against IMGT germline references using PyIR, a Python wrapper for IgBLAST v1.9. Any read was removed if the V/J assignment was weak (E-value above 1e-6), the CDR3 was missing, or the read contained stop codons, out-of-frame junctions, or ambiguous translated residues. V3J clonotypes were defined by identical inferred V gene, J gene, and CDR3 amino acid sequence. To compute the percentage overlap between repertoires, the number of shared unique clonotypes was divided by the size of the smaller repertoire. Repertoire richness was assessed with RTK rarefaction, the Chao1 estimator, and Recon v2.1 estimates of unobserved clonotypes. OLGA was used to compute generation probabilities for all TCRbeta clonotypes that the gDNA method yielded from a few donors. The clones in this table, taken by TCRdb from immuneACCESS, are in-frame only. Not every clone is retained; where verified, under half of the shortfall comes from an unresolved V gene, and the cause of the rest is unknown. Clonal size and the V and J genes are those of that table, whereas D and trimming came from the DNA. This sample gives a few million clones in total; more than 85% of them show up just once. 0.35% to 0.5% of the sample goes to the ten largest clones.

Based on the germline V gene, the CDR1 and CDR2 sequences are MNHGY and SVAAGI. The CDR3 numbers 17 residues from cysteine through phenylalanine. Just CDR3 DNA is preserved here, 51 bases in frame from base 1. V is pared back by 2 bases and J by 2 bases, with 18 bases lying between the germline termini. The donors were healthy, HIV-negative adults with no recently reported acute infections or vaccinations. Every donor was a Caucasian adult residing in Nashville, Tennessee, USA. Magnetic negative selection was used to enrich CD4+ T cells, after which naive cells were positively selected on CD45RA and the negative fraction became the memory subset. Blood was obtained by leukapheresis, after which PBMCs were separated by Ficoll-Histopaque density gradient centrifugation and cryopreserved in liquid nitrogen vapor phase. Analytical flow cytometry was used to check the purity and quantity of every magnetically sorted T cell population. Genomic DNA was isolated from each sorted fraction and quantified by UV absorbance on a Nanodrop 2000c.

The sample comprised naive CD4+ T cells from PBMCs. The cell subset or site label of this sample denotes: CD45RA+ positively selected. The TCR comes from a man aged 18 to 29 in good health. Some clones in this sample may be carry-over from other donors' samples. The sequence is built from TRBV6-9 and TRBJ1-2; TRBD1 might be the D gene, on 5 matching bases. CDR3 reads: CASSYRIKGAGNYGYTF. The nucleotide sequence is TGTGCCAGCAGTTATCGGATAAAAGGGGCAGGGAACTATGGCTACACCTTC.